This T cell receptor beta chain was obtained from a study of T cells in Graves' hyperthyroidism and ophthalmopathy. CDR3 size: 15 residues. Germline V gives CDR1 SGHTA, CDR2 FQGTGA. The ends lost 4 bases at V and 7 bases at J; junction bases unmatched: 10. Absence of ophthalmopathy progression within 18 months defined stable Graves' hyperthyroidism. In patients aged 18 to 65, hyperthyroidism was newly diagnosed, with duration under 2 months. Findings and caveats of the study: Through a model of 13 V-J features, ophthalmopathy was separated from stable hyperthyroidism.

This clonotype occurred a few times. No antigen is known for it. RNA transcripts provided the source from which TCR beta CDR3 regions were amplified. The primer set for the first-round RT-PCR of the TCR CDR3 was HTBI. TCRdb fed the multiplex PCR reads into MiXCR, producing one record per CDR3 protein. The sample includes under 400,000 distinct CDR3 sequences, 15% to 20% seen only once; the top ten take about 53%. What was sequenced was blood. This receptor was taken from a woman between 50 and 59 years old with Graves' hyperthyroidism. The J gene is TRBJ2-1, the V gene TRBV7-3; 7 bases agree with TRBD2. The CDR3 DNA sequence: TGTGCCAGCAGCTCCCGTCAGCGGGGTTTGAATGAGCAGTTCTTC. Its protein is CASSSRQRGLNEQFF.